The clone carrying this T cell receptor (beta chain) was seen a few times. CDR3 length: 15 amino acids. With 5 bases clipped from V and 4 bases from J, the junction kept 8 bases outside the gene matches. CDR1 and CDR2 (germline): SNHLY, FYNNEI. For TCRbeta, the library was prepared with unique molecular identifiers. Using its own MiXCR run on the PCR reads, TCRdb lists one record per CDR3 protein. The sample consists of hundreds of thousands of distinct CDR3 sequences, more than 10% of them appearing once. The source of the sample is a study of T-cell reconstitution after alpha-beta-depleted transplantation in children.

This chain links TRBV2 with TRBJ2-5; 9 nucleotides line up with TRBD1. Sequencing used PBMCs from the stem cell graft donor, obtained from the stem cell graft. The receptor's source is a human donor who donated a stem cell graft to a child with acute lymphoblastic leukemia. The CDR3 nucleotides are TGTGCCAGCAGTCCCGGGACAGGGAGGATAGAGACCCAGTACTTC. Translation: CASSPGTGRIETQYF. Variable domain in full (rest from reference TRBV2 and TRBJ2-5): EPEVTQTPSHQVTQMGQEVILRCVPISNHLYFYWYRQILGQKVEFLVSFYNNEISEKSEIFDDQFSVERPDGSNFTLKIRSTKLEDSAMYFCASSPGTGRIETQYFGPGTRLLVL.